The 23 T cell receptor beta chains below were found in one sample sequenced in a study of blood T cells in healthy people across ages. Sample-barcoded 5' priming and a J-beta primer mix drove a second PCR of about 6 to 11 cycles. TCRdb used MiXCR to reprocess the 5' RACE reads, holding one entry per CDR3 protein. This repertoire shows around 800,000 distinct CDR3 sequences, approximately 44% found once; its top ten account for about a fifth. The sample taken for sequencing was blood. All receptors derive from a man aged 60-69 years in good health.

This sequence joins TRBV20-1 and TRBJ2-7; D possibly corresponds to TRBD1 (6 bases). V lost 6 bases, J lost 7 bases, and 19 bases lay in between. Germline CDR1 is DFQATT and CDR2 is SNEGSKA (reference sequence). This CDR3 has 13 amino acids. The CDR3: CSAWTEREREQYF. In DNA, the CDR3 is TGCAGTGCGTGGACAGAGAGGGAGAGGGAGCAGTACTTC.

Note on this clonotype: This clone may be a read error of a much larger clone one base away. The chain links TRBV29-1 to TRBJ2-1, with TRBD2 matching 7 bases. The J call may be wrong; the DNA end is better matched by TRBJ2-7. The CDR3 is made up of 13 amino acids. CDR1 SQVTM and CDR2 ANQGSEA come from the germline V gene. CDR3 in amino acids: CSGGGDSYNEQYF. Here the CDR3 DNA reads TGCAGCGGGGGGGGGGACTCCTACAATGAGCAGTACTTC.

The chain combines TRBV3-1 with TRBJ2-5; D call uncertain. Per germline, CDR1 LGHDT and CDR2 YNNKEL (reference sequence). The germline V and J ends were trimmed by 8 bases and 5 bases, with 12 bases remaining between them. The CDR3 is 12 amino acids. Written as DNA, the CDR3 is TGTGCCAGCTCGAAACTCGGGGAGACCCAGTACTTC. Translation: CASSKLGETQYF.

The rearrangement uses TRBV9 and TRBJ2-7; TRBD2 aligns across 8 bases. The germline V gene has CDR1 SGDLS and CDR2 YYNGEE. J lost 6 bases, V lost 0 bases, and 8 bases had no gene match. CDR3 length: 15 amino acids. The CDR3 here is CASSVGVGGGSEQYF. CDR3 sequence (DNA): TGTGCCAGCAGCGTAGGAGTCGGGGGGGGGTCCGAGCAGTACTTC.

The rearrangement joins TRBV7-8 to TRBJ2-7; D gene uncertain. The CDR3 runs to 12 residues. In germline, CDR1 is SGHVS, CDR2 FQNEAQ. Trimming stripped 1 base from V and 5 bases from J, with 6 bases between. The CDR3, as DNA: TGTGCCAGCAGCTTAGACAACAACGAGCAGTACTTC. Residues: CASSLDNNEQYF.

The CDR3 is CASSPRFTSTGNTIYF. The DNA for the CDR3 is TGTGCCAGCAGCCCACGGTTTACCTCTACTGGAAACACCATATATTTT. This chain joins TRBV12-3 or TRBV12-4 and TRBJ1-3; the D is unclear. This CDR3 spans 16 amino acids. V lost 6 bases and J 2 bases, leaving 17 bases between the germline ends.

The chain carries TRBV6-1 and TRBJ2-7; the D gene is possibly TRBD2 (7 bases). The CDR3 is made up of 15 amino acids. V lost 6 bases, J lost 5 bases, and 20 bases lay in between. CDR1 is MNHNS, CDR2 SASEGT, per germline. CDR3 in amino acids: CASSLFRGARDEQYF. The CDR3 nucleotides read TGTGCCAGCAGCCTATTTCGGGGGGCTCGGGACGAGCAGTACTTC.

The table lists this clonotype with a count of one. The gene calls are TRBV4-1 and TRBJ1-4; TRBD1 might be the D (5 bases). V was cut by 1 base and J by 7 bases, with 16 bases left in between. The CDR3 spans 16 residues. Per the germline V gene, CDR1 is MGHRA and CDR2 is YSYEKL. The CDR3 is CASSQVSTVISEKLFF. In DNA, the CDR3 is TGCGCCAGCAGCCAAGTTTCGACAGTAATCAGTGAAAAACTGTTTTTT.

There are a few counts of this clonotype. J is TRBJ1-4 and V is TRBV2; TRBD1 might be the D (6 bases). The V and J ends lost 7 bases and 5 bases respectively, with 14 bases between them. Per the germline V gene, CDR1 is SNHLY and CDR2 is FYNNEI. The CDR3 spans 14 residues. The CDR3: CASTPGQLNEKLFF. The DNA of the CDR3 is TGTGCCAGCACCCCCGGACAGCTGAATGAAAAACTGTTTTTT.

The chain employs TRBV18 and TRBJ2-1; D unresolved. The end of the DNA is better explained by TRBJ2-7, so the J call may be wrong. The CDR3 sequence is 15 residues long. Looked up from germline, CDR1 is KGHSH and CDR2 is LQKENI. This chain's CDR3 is CASSTLPSSYNEQYF. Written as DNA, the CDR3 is TGTGCCAGCTCAACTCTACCGAGCTCCTACAATGAGCAGTACTTC.

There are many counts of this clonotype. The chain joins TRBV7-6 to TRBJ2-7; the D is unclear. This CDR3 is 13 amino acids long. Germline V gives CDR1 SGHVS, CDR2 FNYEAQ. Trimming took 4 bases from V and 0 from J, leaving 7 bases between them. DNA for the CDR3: TGTGCCAGCAGCTGCGGAGACTCCTACGAGCAGTACTTC. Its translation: CASSCGDSYEQYF.

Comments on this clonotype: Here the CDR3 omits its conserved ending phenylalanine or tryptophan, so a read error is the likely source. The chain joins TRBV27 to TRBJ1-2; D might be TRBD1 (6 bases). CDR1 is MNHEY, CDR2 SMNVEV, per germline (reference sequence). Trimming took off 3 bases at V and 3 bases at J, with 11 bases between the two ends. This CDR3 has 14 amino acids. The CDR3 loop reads CASSFARGYYGYTI. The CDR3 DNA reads TGTGCCAGCAGTTTCGCCAGGGGTTACTATGGCTACACCATC.

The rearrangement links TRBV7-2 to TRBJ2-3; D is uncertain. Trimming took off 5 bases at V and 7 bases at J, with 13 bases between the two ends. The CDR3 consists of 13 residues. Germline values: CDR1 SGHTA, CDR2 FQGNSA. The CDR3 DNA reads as TGTGCCAGCAGCCCACCGGAGAGATATACGCAGTATTTT. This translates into CASSPPERYTQYF.

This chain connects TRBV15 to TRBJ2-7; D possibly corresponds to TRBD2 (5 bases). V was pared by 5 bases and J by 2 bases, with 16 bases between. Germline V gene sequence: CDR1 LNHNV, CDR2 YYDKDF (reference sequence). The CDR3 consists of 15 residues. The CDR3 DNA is TGTGCCACCAGCTTCGTTCCGGGATCCGCCTACGAGCAGTACTTC. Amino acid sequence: CATSFVPGSAYEQYF.

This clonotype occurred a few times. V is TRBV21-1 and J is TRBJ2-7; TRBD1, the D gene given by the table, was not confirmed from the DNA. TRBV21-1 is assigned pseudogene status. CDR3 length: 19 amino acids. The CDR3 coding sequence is TGTGCCAGCAGCAAAAGTCTCCAGGGGGCGCAATTTGATCCCTACGAGCAGTACTTC. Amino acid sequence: CASSKSLQGAQFDPYEQYF.

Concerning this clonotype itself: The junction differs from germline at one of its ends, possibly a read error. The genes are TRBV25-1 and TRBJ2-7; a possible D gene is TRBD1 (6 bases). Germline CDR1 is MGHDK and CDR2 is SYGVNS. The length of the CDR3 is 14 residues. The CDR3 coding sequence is TGTGCCAGCAGAGGCAAGGACAGCTCCTGCGAGCAGTACTTC. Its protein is CASRGKDSSCEQYF.

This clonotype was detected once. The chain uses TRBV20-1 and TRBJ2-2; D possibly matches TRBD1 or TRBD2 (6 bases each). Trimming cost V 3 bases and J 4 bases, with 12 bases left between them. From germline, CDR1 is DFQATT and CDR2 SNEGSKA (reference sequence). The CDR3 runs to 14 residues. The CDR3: CSARWGASTGELFF. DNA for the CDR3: TGCAGTGCTAGGTGGGGGGCGAGCACCGGGGAGCTGTTTTTT.

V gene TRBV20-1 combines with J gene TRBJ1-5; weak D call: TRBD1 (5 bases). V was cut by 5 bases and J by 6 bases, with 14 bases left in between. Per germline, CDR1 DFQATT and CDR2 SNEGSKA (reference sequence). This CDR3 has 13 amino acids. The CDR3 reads CSALPGYSQPQHF. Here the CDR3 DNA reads TGCAGTGCTTTGCCAGGGTATAGTCAGCCCCAGCATTTT.

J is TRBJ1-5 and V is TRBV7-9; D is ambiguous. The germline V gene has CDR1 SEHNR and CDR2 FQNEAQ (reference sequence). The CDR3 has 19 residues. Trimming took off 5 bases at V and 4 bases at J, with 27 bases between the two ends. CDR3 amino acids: CASSQGPAGGSRRNQPQHF. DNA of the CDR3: TGTGCCAGCAGCCAAGGACCGGCAGGCGGGTCGCGGAGGAATCAGCCCCAGCATTTT.

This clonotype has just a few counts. The CDR3 protein is CSATDRSELFF. DNA for the CDR3: TGCAGTGCTACGGATAGATCCGAACTGTTTTTT. The chain couples TRBV20-1 to TRBJ1-4; no definite D call. The CDR3 contains 11 residues. Looked up from germline, CDR1 is DFQATT and CDR2 is SNEGSKA (reference sequence). Trimming stripped 4 bases from V and 12 bases from J, with 12 bases between.

The CDR3 region has the DNA TGTGCCAGTTCGGACAGGGTAACTGGGGCCAACGTCCTGACTTTC. It codes for CASSDRVTGANVLTF. The V call is TRBV7-3, the J call TRBJ2-6; 8 bases agree with TRBD1. Germline CDR1 and CDR2: SGHTA and FQGTGA. V shed 9 bases, J shed 2 bases, and the junction held 6 bases outside the gene matches. The CDR3 consists of 15 residues.

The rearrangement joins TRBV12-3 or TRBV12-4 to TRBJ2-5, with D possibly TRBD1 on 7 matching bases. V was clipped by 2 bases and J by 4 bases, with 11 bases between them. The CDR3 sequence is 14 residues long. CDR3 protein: CASSLFQGGETQYF. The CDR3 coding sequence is TGTGCCAGCAGTTTATTTCAGGGGGGAGAGACCCAGTACTTC.

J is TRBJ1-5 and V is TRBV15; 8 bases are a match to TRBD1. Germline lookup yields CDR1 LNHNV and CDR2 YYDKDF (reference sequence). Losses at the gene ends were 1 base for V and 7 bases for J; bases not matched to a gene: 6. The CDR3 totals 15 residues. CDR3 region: CATSRVGQGAQPQHF. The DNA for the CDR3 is TGTGCCACCAGCAGAGTTGGTCAGGGGGCACAGCCCCAGCATTTT.